One sample yielded the 14 T cell receptor beta chains listed below, sequenced in a study of blood T cell repertoires in COVID-19 (dated by TCRdb to 2020 to 2022). Preparation of the library involved the immunoSEQ multiplex PCR assay. The table comes from immuneACCESS by way of TCRdb, which keeps in-frame sequences with V and J called. Part of the clones is missing from these tables; in studies checked, under half for an unresolved V gene and the rest for unknown reasons. This sample gives approximately 260,000 clones in total; around nine tenths of them show up just once. In total, the top ten clones hold around 2% of the sample. The sequenced material came from peripheral blood. The receptors here all came from a woman aged 40 to 55 who had recovered from COVID-19.

This clone was recorded once. The V call is TRBV6-2 or TRBV6-3, the J call TRBJ2-7; 10 bases fit TRBD2. Unmatched junction bases numbered 2, after V lost 4 bases and J lost 2 bases. The CDR3 covers 14 residues. Germline V gene lookup returns CDR1 MNHEY and CDR2 SVGEGT. The chain's CDR3 is CASSLSGGAYEQYF. The CDR3 DNA sequence: TGTGCCAGCAGTTTAAGCGGGGGGGCCTACGAGCAGTACTTC.

The gene calls are TRBV27 and TRBJ2-5, with TRBD1 matching over 7 bases. Trimming took 7 bases from V and 1 from J; bases not matched to a gene: 3. This CDR3 comprises 13 residues. Germline-derived CDR1 and CDR2 are MNHEY and SMNVEV (reference sequence). CDR3 bases: TGTGCCAGCACTCCAGGGGGCCAAGAGACCCAGTACTTC. Translated, it gives CASTPGGQETQYF.

This chain connects TRBV4-2 to TRBJ2-3; D perhaps matches TRBD2 (6 bases). Trimming took off 2 bases at V and 4 bases at J, with 13 bases between the two ends. This CDR3 is 15 amino acids long. Germline lookup yields CDR1 LGHNA and CDR2 YNFKEQ. In nucleotides, the CDR3 is TGTGCCAGCAGCCAACGGGACTCTGGGCCAGATACGCAGTATTTT. As protein: CASSQRDSGPDTQYF.

This clone has only one observation. The chain uses TRBV5-4 and TRBJ1-2, with 7 bases lining up with TRBD1. Unmatched junction bases numbered 11, after V lost 4 bases and J lost 5 bases. The CDR3 is 15 amino acids. Germline V gene data show CDR1 as SGHNT and CDR2 as YYREEE (reference sequence). CDR3: CASSLGTAEWYGYTF. For the CDR3, the DNA is TGTGCCAGCAGCCTCGGGACAGCGGAGTGGTATGGCTACACCTTC.

V usage is TRBV25-1 and J usage is TRBJ2-7; TRBD2 matches 9 bases. CDR3 length equals 14 residues. V shed 7 bases, J shed 4 bases, and the junction held 8 bases outside the gene matches. Germline V gives CDR1 MGHDK, CDR2 SYGVNS. The CDR3, as DNA: TGTGCCAGCATCAAGAGCGGGGGGCATTACGAGCAGTACTTC. Residues: CASIKSGGHYEQYF.

This chain links TRBV6-1 with TRBJ2-5, with TRBD2 as a possible D gene (6 bases). CDR1 MNHNS and CDR2 SASEGT come from the germline V gene. This CDR3 comprises 14 residues. The V end was cut by 2 bases, the J end by 2 bases, with 9 bases between. Here the CDR3 reads CASSENRGQETQYF. The CDR3 DNA reads TGTGCCAGCAGTGAAAATCGGGGGCAAGAGACCCAGTACTTC.

V gene TRBV11-3 combines with J gene TRBJ2-3; D is uncertain. The CDR3 totals 14 residues. Germline assignment: CDR1 SGHNT and CDR2 YENEEA. Trimming left V 8 bases short and J 6 bases short, with 18 bases between. CDR3 DNA sequence: TGTGCCAGCGGCGCGGAAGTCCGGGTCGATACGCAGTATTTT. This translates into CASGAEVRVDTQYF.

The rearrangement uses TRBV7-2 and TRBJ2-3, with 7 nucleotides matching TRBD2. This CDR3 contains 14 residues. Per germline, CDR1 SGHTA and CDR2 FQGNSA. J was trimmed by 1 base and V by 8 bases; bases with no gene match: 6. The DNA of the CDR3 is TGTGCCAGCTCCCCTAGCGGAGGCACAGATACGCAGTATTTT. Amino acids: CASSPSGGTDTQYF.

The chain links TRBV11-2 to TRBJ2-2; D may be TRBD2 (6 bases). The CDR3 has 15 residues. Germline CDR1 and CDR2: SGHAT and FQNNGV. With 1 base removed from V and 4 bases from J, the gap between germline ends came to 10 bases. In DNA, the CDR3 is TGTGCCAGCAGCTTAGCGAAGACTAGCACCGGGGAGCTGTTTTTT. It specifies CASSLAKTSTGELFF.

This chain links TRBV19 with TRBJ1-5, with TRBD1 as a possible D gene (5 bases). Germline V gene sequence: CDR1 LNHDA, CDR2 SQIVND (reference sequence). Trimming pared 7 bases from V and 3 bases from J, leaving 16 bases between. The CDR3 totals 15 residues. CDR3 loop: CASMGWEGLNQPQHF. CDR3 nucleotide sequence: TGTGCCAGTATGGGGTGGGAGGGACTCAATCAGCCCCAGCATTTT.

The chain combines TRBV4-1 with TRBJ2-1; tentative D call: TRBD2 (5 bases). The CDR3 is made up of 15 amino acids. Trimming removed 1 base from V and 0 bases from J, with 7 bases in between. Germline V gene data show CDR1 as MGHRA and CDR2 as YSYEKL. CDR3 sequence: CASSQGTGSYNEQFF. The CDR3 DNA sequence: TGCGCCAGCAGCCAAGGGACTGGCTCCTACAATGAGCAGTTCTTC.

The chain recombines TRBV29-1 with TRBJ1-2; D is unclear. Trimming cost V 2 bases and J 6 bases, with 16 bases left between them. The germline V gene encodes CDR1 SQVTM and CDR2 ANQGSEA. The CDR3 spans 14 residues. The CDR3 here is CSVEWPTVSNGYTF. In nucleotides, the CDR3 is TGCAGCGTTGAATGGCCCACCGTATCGAATGGCTACACCTTC.

The CDR3: CASSPLRLAGDNEQFF. The CDR3, as DNA: TGTGCCAGCAGTCCCCTGAGGCTAGCGGGGGACAATGAGCAGTTCTTC. The chain carries TRBV28 and TRBJ2-1; 10 nucleotides align to TRBD2. The CDR3 length is 16 residues. Germline V lookup: CDR1 MDHEN, CDR2 SYDVKM. V was clipped by 5 bases and J by 5 bases; unmatched bases: 9.

The V and J genes are TRBV19 and TRBJ1-5; D call uncertain. Per the germline V gene, CDR1 is LNHDA and CDR2 is SQIVND (reference sequence). V was trimmed by 3 bases and J by 0 bases, leaving 15 bases between them. The CDR3 extends over 17 amino acids. DNA for the CDR3: TGTGCCAGTAGTATGAGAAAGGCAGGTAATAGCAATCAGCCCCAGCATTTT. Protein: CASSMRKAGNSNQPQHF.